A single T cell receptor beta chain is shown here with its context. Its specificity is not known. Compared with germline, one end of the junction differs, possibly owing to a read error. TCRdb ran MiXCR on the RT-PCR reads and lists one entry per CDR3 protein. The table has 800,000 to 1,000,000 distinct CDR3 sequences, 21% seen once. CDR1 is SSHAT, CDR2 FNYEAQ, per germline (reference sequence). The CDR3 runs 14 residues. The data derive from a study of response to subunit inactivated influenza vaccine. Study outcomes and limitations: Few new T cells, the authors suggested, are recruited by each seasonal influenza vaccination.

Sequencing used PBMCs from blood, obtained more than 4 days after vaccination. This receptor was identified in a man aged 45 to 65 who received an inactivated influenza vaccine. The rearrangement joins TRBV7-7 to TRBJ2-1, with 13 positions matching TRBD2. DNA for the CDR3: TGTGCTAGCAGCAAGGGGACTAGCGGGGCTGAGCAGTTCTTC. It is translated as CASSKGTSGAEQFF.